The present TCR beta chain was sequenced within a study of T cells in Graves' hyperthyroidism and ophthalmopathy. The study based diagnoses on clinical symptoms, serum thyroxine and TRAb, thyroid ultrasound and orbital computed tomography. The study, taken as a whole, reports: Separating ophthalmopathy from stable hyperthyroidism was achieved by a 13 V-J model.

The germline V and J ends were trimmed by 5 bases and 11 bases, with 26 bases remaining between them. The CDR3 contains 16 residues. The germline V gene has CDR1 KGHDR and CDR2 SFDVKD. About this clonotype: Its target is unknown.

Using RNA transcripts as the source, TCR beta CDR3 regions were amplified. A set of HTBI primers served as the primers for a first-round RT-PCR of the TCR CDR3. One entry per CDR3 protein results from TCRdb running MiXCR on the multiplex PCR reads. The sample lists fewer than 750,000 distinct CDR3 sequences; just over 45% were seen once. The rearrangement joins TRBV24-1 to TRBJ2-5, with a weak D call TRBD2 (6 bases). This clonotype was obtained from a woman under 30 with Graves' hyperthyroidism. Sequencing used peripheral blood or thyroid tissue (not recorded which). The CDR3 loop reads CATSGVRDSLNNEQYF. For the CDR3, the DNA is TGTGCCACCAGTGGTGTCCGGGACTCACTTAACAATGAGCAGTACTTC.